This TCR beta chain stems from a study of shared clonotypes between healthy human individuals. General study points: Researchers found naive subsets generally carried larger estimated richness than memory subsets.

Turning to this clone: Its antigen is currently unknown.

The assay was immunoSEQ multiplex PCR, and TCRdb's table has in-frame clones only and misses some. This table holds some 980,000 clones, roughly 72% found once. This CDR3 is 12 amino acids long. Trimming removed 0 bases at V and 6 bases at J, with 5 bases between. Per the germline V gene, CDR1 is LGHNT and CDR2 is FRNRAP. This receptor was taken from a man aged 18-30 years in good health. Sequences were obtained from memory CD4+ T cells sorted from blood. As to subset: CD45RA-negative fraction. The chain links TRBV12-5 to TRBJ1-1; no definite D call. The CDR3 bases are TGTGCTAGTGGTTTGGTACGGTCTGAAGCTTTCTTT. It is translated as CASGLVRSEAFF.